Below, 4 T cell receptor beta chains from the same sample are listed, as sequenced in a study of blood T cell repertoires in COVID-19. TCRdb's copy holds only in-frame clones and misses some; the assay was immunoSEQ multiplex PCR. Of about 280,000 clones listed, 90% are singletons. The sequenced material came from PBMCs or T cells enriched from blood (not recorded which). The receptors stem from a young woman with acute COVID-19.

V and J are TRBV18 and TRBJ2-7, with TRBD1 matching over 11 bases. CDR1 and CDR2 from the germline V gene are KGHSH and LQKENI. The CDR3 extends over 20 amino acids. The V and J ends lost 0 bases and 3 bases, in that order; junction bases with no gene match: 16. The CDR3 here is CASSPPNGGLGTGGSYEQYF. In DNA form, the CDR3 reads TGTGCCAGCTCACCACCGAACGGGGGTTTAGGGACAGGGGGAAGCTACGAGCAGTACTTC.

The chain employs TRBV5-1 and TRBJ1-5, with D possibly being TRBD1 (6 bases). This CDR3 is built from 15 residues. Germline V gene data show CDR1 as SGHRS and CDR2 as YFSETQ. V shed 0 bases and J shed 3 bases, with 10 bases lying between them. This CDR3 reads CASSLEGGLNQPQHF. The CDR3 DNA reads TGCGCCAGCAGCTTGGAGGGGGGGCTCAATCAGCCCCAGCATTTT.

This clone was observed a handful of times. V gene TRBV11-2 combines with J gene TRBJ2-7, with TRBD2 matching 7 bases. The CDR3 has 16 residues. V was clipped by 5 bases and J by 4 bases; unmatched bases: 14. Per the germline V gene, CDR1 is SGHAT and CDR2 is FQNNGV. The DNA for the CDR3 is TGTGCCAGCAGCCGCACCCGGACTAGTGGCGCATACGAGCAGTACTTC. Translation gives CASSRTRTSGAYEQYF.

This chain uses TRBV11-2 with TRBJ2-3; D may be TRBD2 (6 bases). This CDR3 spans 12 amino acids. V shed 4 bases and J shed 9 bases, with 11 bases lying between them. Germline V gene data show CDR1 as SGHAT and CDR2 as FQNNGV. The CDR3 bases are TGTGCCAGCAGCTCCGAGGGACTGACGCAGTATTTT. Protein sequence: CASSSEGLTQYF.